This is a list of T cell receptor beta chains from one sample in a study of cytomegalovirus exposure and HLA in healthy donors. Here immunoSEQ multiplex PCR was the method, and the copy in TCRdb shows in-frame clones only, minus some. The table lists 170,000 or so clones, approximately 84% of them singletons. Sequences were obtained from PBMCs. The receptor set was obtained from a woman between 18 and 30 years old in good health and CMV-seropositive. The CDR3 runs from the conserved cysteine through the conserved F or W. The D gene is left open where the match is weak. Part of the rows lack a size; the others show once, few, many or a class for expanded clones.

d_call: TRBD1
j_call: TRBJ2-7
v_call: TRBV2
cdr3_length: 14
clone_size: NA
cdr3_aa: CASGTGGRTYEQYF
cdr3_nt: TGTGCCAGCGGGACAGGGGGTAGGACTTACGAGCAGTACTTC

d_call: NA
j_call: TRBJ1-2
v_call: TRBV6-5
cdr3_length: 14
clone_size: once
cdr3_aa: CASSFQSYGVGYTF
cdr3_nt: TGTGCCAGCAGTTTCCAAAGCTATGGAGTGGGCTACACCTTC

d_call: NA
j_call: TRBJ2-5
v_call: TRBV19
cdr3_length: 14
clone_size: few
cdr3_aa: CASSFGLSQETQYF
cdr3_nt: TGTGCCAGTAGTTTCGGACTCTCCCAAGAGACCCAGTACTTC

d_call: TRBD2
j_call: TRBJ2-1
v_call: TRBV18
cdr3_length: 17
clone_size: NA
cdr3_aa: CASSPRGLAGGPNEQFF
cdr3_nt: TGTGCCAGCTCACCCCGGGGGCTAGCGGGGGGGCCCAATGAGCAGTTCTTC

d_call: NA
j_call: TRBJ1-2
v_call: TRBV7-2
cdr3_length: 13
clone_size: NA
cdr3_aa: CASSAQGPAGYTF
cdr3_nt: TGTGCCAGCAGTGCACAGGGTCCCGCCGGCTACACCTTC

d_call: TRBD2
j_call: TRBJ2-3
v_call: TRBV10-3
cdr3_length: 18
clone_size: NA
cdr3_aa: CAISETPTSGGALVAQYF
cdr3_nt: TGTGCCATCAGTGAGACCCCGACTAGCGGGGGGGCTCTCGTTGCGCAGTATTTT

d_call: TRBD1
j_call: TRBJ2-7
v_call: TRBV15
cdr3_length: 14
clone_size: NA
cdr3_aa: CATSKAGWDSEQYF
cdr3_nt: TGTGCCACCAGCAAGGCAGGGTGGGACAGCGAGCAGTACTTC

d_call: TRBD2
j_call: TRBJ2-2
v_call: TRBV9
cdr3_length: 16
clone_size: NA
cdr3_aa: CASSVTAGGQGGELFF
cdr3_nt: TGTGCCAGCAGCGTTACGGCGGGGGGGCAAGGCGGGGAGCTGTTTTTT

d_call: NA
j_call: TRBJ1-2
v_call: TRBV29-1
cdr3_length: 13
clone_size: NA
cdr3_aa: CSVSPGENYGYTF
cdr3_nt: TGCAGCGTTTCCCCAGGGGAGAACTATGGCTACACCTTC

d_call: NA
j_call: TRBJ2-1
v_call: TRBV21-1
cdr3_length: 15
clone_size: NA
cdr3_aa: CASSLGQNSYNEQFF
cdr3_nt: TGTGCCAGCAGTCTAGGACAGAACTCCTACAATGAGCAGTTCTTC

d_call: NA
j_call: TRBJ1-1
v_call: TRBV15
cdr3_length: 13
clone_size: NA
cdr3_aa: CATSRDGAAEAFF
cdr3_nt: TGTGCCACCAGCAGAGATGGGGCAGCTGAAGCTTTCTTT

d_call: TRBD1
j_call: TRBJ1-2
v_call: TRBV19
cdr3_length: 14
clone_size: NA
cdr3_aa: CASSIGTANYGYTF
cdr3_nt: TGTGCCAGTAGTATTGGGACAGCTAACTATGGCTACACCTTC

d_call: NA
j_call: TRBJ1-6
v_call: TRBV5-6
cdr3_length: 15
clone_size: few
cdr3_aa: CASSGAGTVGSPLHF
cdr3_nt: TGTGCCAGCAGCGGGGCGGGGACGGTGGGTTCACCCCTCCACTTT

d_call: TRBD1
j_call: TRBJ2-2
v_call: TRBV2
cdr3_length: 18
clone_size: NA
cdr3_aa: CASSEVPPDRVGAGELFF
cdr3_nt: TGTGCCAGCAGTGAGGTCCCCCCGGACAGGGTTGGGGCCGGGGAGCTGTTTTTT

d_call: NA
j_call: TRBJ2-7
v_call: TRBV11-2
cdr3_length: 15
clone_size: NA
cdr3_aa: CASSYTEGSSTEQYF
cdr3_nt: TGTGCCAGCAGCTATACAGAAGGGAGCTCTACCGAGCAGTACTTC

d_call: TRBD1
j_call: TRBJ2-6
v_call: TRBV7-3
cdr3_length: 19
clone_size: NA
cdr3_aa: CASSLRWGQGTSGANVLTF
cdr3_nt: TGTGCCAGCAGCTTACGATGGGGACAGGGTACTTCAGGGGCCAACGTCCTGACTTTC

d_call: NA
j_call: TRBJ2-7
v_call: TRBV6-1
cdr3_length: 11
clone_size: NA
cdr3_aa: CASSEGPEQYF
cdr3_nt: TGTGCCAGCAGTGAGGGCCCCGAGCAGTACTTC

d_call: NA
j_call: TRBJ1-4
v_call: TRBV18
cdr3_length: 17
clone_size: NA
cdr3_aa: CASSPSAGNESNEKLFF
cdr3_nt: TGTGCCAGCTCACCCTCGGCAGGGAATGAGAGTAATGAAAAACTGTTTTTT

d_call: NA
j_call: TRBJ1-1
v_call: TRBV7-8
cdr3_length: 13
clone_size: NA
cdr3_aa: CASSLAVFSGAFF
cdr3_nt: TGTGCCAGCAGCTTAGCGGTTTTCTCAGGAGCTTTCTTT

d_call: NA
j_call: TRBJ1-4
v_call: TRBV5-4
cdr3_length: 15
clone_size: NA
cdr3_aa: CASSRGQRSNEKLFF
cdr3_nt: TGTGCCAGCAGCCGCGGGCAGCGTAGTAATGAAAAACTGTTTTTT

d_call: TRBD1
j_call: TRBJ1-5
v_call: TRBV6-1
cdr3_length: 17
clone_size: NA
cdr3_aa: CASSGSLGDRGNEPQHF
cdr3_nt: TGTGCCAGCAGTGGGTCCTTGGGGGACAGAGGGAATGAGCCCCAGCATTTT

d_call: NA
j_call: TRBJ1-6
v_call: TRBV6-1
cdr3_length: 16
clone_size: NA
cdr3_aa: CASSEGWGGVNSPLHF
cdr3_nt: TGTGCCAGCAGTGAAGGCTGGGGGGGTGTTAATTCACCCCTCCACTTT

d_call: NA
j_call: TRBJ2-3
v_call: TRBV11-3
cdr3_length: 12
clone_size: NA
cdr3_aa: CASSQGGDTQYF
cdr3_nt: TGTGCCAGCAGCCAAGGGGGAGATACGCAGTATTTT

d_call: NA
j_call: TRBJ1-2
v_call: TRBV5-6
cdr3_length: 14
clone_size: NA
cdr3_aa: CASSPGSSHYGYTF
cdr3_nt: TGTGCCAGCAGCCCAGGCAGCAGTCACTATGGCTACACCTTC

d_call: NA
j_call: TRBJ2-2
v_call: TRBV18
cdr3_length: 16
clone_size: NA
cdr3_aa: CASSAHGTPNTGELFF
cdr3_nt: TGTGCCAGCTCAGCGCACGGGACACCGAACACCGGGGAGCTGTTTTTT

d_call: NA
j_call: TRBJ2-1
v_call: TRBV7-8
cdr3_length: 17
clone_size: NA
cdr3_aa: CASSSRLASSSYNEQFF
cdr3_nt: TGTGCCAGCAGCTCCCGTTTAGCGAGTAGCTCCTACAATGAGCAGTTCTTC

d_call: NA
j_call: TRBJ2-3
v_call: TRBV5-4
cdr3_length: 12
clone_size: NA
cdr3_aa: CASSLSSDTQYF
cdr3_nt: TGTGCCAGCAGCTTGAGCTCAGATACGCAGTATTTT

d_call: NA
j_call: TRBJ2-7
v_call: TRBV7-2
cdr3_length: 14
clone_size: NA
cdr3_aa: CASSMGGRTYEQYF
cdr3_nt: TGTGCCAGCAGCATGGGGGGTCGGACTTACGAGCAGTACTTC

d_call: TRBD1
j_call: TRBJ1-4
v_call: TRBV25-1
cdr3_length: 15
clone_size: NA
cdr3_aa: CASSEKQGGNEKLFF
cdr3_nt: TGTGCCAGCAGTGAAAAACAGGGGGGTAATGAAAAACTGTTTTTT

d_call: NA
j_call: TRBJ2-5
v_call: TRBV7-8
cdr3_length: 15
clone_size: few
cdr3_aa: CASSLGRILQETQYF
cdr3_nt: TGTGCCAGCAGCTTGGGCAGAATATTACAAGAGACCCAGTACTTC

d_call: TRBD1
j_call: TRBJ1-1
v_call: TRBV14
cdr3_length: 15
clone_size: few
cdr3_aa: CASRNTGTGGTEAFF
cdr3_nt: TGTGCCAGCAGAAACACTGGGACAGGGGGCACTGAAGCTTTCTTT

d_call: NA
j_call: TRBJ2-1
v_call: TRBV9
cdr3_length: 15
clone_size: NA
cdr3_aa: CASSVVSAAYNEQFF
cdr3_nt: TGTGCCAGCAGCGTAGTTTCCGCGGCCTACAATGAGCAGTTCTTC

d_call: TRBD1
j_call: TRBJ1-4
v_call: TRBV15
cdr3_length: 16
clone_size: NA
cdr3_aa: CATSRPQGAELEKLFF
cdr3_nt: TGTGCCACCAGCAGACCCCAGGGGGCGGAATTGGAAAAACTGTTTTTT

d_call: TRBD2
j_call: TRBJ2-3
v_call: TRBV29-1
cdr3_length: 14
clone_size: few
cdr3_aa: CSGSTSGGADTQYF
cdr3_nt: TGCAGCGGATCGACTAGCGGGGGAGCAGATACGCAGTATTTT

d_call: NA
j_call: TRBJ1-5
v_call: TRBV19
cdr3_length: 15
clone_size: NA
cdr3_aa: CASSIAGTSNQPQHF
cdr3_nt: TGTGCCAGTAGTATAGCTGGCACCAGCAATCAGCCCCAGCATTTT

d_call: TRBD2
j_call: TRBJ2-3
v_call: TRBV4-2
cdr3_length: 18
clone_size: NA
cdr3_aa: CASSQDGSSGGSGDTQYF
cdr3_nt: TGTGCCAGCAGCCAAGATGGGTCTAGCGGGGGTTCGGGAGATACGCAGTATTTT

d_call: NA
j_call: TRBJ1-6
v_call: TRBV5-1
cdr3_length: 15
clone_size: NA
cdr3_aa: CASSSVGQGNSPLHF
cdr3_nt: TGCGCCAGCAGCTCCGTCGGTCAGGGCAATTCACCCCTCCACTTT

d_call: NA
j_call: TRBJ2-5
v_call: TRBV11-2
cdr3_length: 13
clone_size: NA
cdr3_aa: CASSLTSGETQYF
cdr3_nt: TGTGCCAGCAGCTTAACTAGTGGGGAGACCCAGTACTTC

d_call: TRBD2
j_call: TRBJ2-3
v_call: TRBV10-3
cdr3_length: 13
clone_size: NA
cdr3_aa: CATSGGDTDTQYF
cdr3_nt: TGTGCCACCAGCGGGGGTGACACAGATACGCAGTATTTT

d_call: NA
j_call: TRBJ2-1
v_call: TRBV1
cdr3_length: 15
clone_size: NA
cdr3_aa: CTSSLPGQGGNEQFF
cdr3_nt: TGCACCAGCAGCCTCCCGGGACAGGGTGGCAATGAGCAGTTCTTC

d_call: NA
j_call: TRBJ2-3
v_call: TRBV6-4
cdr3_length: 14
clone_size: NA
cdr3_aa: CASSDFGGPDTQYF
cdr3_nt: TGTGCCAGCAGTGACTTTGGGGGCCCAGATACGCAGTATTTT

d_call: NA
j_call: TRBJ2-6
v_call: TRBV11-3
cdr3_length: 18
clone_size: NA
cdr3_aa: CASSQGTPTSSGANVLTF
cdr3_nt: TGTGCCAGCAGCCAAGGCACACCTACTAGCTCTGGGGCCAACGTCCTGACTTTC

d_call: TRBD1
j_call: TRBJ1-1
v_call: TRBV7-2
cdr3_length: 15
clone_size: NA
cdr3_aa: CASSLVKGANTEAFF
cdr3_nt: TGTGCCAGCAGCTTAGTTAAGGGGGCGAACACTGAAGCTTTCTTT

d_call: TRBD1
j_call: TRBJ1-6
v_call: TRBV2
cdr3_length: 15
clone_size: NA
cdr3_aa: CASREGAVDNSPLHF
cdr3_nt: TGTGCCAGCAGGGAGGGGGCCGTCGATAATTCACCCCTCCACTTT

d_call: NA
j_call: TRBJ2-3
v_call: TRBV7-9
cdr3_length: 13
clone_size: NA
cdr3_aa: CASKGGGTDTQYF
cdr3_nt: TGTGCCAGCAAGGGGGGGGGCACAGATACGCAGTATTTT

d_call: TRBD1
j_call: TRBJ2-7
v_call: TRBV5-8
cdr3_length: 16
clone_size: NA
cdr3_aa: CASSWPGTGGAVEQYF
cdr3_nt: TGTGCCAGCAGCTGGCCCGGGACAGGGGGTGCAGTCGAGCAGTACTTC